The following is a TCR beta chain sequence with its context. These data belong to a study of Ad26.COV2.S vaccination and SARS-CoV-2 variants. Repertoires were generated with immunoSEQ multiplex PCR, while TCRdb's copy carries only in-frame clones and drops some. The sample shows about 400,000 clones, under 90% of them seen only once. Stated treatment: about 20 received Ad26.COV2.S at low or high dose, single or two shots; 5 received placebo; per-sample allocation not given. It was on day 63 after the first vaccine or placebo injection that samples were taken. The CDR3 is 15 residues long. Germline CDR1 and CDR2: MGHDK and SYGVNS. The germline V and J ends were trimmed by 6 bases and 2 bases, with 13 bases remaining between them.

V usage is TRBV25-1 and J usage is TRBJ2-2, with no clear D. This TCR was recovered from a person between 18 and 60 years old who received the Ad26.COV2.S COVID-19 vaccine or a placebo. The source material was peripheral blood, sampled in a trial of Ad26.COV2.S vaccine versus placebo. Written as DNA, the CDR3 is TGTGCCAGCAGACCCAGCGCCCTAAACACCGGGGAGCTGTTTTTT. The encoded protein is CASRPSALNTGELFF.